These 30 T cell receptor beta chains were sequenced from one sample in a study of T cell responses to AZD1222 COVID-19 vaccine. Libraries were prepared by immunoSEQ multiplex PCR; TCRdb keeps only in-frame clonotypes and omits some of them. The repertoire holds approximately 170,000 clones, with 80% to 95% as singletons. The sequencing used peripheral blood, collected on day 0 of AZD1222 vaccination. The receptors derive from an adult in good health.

The CDR3 protein is CASSPADRYAEAFF. CDR3 sequence (DNA): TGCGCCAGCAGCCCAGCGGACAGGTACGCTGAAGCTTTCTTT. The genes are TRBV5-1 and TRBJ1-1; TRBD1 matches 7 bases. Germline V gene sequence: CDR1 SGHRS, CDR2 YFSETQ. Trimming cost V 4 bases and J 6 bases; bases outside gene matches: 9. The CDR3 totals 14 residues.

The CDR3 coding sequence is TGTGCCAGCAGCTTGGGCCTAGCTGAATACGAGCAGTACTTC. Protein product: CASSLGLAEYEQYF. This sequence joins TRBV5-6 and TRBJ2-7, with D possibly TRBD2 on 5 matching bases. V was pared by 0 bases and J by 4 bases, with 11 bases between. The CDR3 sequence is 14 residues long. Germline loops: CDR1 SGHDT, CDR2 YYEEEE.

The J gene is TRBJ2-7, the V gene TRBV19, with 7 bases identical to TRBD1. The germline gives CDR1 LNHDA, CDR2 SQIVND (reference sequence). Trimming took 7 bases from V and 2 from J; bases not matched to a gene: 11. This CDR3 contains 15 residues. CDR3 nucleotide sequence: TGTGCCAGTAACCGGGCGGGTGGACAGGCCTACGAGCAGTACTTC. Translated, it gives CASNRAGGQAYEQYF.

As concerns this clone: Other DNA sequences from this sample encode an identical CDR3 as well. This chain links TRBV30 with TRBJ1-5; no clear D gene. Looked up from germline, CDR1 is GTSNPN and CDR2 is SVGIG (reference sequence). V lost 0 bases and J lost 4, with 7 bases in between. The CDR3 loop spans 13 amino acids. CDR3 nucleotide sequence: TGTGCCTGGAGTGTTACGGGAAATCAGCCCCAGCATTTT. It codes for CAWSVTGNQPQHF.

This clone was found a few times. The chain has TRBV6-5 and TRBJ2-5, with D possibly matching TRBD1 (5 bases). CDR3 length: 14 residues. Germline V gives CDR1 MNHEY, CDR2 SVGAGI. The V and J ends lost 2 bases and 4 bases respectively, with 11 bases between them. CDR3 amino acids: CASSYTQGSETQYF. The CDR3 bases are TGTGCCAGCAGTTACACCCAGGGATCAGAGACCCAGTACTTC.

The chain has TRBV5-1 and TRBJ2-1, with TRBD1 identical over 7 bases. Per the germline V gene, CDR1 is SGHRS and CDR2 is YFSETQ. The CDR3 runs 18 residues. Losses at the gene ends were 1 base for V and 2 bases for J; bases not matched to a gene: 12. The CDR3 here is CASSLSEGASPAYNEQFF. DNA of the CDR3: TGCGCCAGCAGCTTGTCTGAGGGGGCGAGCCCAGCCTACAATGAGCAGTTCTTC.

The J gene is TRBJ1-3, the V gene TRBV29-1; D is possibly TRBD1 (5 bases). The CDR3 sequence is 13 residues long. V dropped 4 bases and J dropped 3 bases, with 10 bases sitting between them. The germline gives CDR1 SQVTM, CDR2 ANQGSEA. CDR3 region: CSVGGESGNTIYF. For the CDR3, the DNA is TGCAGCGTTGGGGGGGAGAGTGGAAACACCATATATTTT.

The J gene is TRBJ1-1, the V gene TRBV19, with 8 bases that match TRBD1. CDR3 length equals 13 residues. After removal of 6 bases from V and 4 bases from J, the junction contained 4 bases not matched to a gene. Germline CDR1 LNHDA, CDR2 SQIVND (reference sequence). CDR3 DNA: TGTGCCAGTAGGACAGGGGAAGTCACTGAAGCTTTCTTT. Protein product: CASRTGEVTEAFF.

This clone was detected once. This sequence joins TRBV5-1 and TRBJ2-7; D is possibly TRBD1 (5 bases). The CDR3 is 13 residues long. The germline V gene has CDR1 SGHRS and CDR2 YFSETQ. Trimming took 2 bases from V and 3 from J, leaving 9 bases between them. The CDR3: CASSFVRDYEQYF. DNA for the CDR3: TGCGCCAGCAGCTTTGTCAGGGACTACGAGCAGTACTTC.

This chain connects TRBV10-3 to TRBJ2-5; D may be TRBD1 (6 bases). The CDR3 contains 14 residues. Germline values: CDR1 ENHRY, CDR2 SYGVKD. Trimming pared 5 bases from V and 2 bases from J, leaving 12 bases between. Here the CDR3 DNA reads TGTGCCATCAGTACAGGGTCGACGCAAGAGACCCAGTACTTC. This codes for CAISTGSTQETQYF.

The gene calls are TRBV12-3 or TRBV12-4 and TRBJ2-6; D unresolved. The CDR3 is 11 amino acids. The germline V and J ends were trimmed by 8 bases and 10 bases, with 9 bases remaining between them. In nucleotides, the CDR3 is TGTGCCAGCGTGAACCGGAACGTCCTGACTTTC. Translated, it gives CASVNRNVLTF.

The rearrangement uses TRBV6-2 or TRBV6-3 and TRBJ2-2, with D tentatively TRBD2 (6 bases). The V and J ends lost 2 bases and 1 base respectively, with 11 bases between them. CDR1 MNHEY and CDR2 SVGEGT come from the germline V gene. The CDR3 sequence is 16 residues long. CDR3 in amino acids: CASSYMGGRNTGELFF. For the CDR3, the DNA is TGTGCCAGCAGTTACATGGGGGGTAGGAACACCGGGGAGCTGTTTTTT.

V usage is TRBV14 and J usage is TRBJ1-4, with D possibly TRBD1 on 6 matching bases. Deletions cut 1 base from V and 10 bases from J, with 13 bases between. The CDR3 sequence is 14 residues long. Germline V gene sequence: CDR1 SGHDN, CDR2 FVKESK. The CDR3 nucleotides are TGTGCCAGCAGCCAAGTACAGGGCGTCGGAAAACTGTTTTTT. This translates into CASSQVQGVGKLFF. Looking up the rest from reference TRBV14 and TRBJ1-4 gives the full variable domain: EAGVTQFPSHSVIEKGQTVTLRCDPISGHDNLYWYRRVMGKEIKFLLHFVKESKQDESGMPNNRFLAERTGGTYSTLKVQPAELEDSGVYFCASSQVQGVGKLFFGSGTQLSVL.

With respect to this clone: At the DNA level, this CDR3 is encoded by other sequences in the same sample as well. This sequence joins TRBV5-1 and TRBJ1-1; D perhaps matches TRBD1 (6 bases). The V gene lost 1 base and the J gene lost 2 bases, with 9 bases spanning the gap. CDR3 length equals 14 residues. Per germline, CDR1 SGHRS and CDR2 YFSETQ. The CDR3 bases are TGCGCCAGCAGCTTGAGGGGGGCAAACACTGAAGCTTTCTTT. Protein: CASSLRGANTEAFF. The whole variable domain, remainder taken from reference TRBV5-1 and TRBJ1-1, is KAGVTQTPRYLIKTRGQQVTLSCSPISGHRSVSWYQQTPGQGLQFLFEYFSETQRNKGNFPGRFSGRQFSNSRSEMNVSTLELGDSALYLCASSLRGANTEAFFGQGTRLTVV.

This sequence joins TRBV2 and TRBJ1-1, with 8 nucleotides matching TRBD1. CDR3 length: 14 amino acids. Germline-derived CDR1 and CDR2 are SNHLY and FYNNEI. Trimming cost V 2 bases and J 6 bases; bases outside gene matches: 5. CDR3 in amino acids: CASSEQGATSEAFF. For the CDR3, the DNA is TGTGCCAGCAGTGAACAGGGGGCGACCTCTGAAGCTTTCTTT.

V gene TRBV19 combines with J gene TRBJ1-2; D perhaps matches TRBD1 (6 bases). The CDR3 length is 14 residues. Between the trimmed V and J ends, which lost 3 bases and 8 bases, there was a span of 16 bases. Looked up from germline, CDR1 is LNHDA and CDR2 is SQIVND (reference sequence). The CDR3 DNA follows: TGTGCCAGTAGTATTTATAGGGGGGAGTACGGCTACACCTTC. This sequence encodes CASSIYRGEYGYTF.

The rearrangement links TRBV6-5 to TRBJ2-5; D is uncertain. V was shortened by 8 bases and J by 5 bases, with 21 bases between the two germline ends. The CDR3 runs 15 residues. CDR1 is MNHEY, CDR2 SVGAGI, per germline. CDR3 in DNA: TGTGCCAGCTACGCCACGGCCTCACTTGGGGAGACCCAGTACTTC. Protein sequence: CASYATASLGETQYF.

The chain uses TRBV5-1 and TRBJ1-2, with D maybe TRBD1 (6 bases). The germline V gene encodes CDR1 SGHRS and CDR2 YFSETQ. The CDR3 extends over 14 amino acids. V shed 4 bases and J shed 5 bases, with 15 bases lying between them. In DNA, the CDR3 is TGCGCCAGCAGCCCCTGGCGAGGGGGGTATGGCTACACCTTC. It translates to CASSPWRGGYGYTF.

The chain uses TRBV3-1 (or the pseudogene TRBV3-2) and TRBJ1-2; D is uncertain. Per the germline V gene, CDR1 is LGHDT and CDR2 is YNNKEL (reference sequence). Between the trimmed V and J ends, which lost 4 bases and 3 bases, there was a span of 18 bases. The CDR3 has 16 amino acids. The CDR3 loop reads CASSLSVRLKDYGYTF. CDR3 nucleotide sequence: TGTGCCAGCAGCCTAAGTGTAAGGTTGAAGGACTATGGCTACACCTTC.

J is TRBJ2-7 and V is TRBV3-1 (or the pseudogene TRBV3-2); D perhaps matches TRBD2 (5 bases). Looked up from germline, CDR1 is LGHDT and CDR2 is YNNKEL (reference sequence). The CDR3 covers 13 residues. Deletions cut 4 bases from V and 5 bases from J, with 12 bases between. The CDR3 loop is CASSRNGGHEQYF. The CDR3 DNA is TGTGCCAGCAGCCGCAACGGCGGGCACGAGCAGTACTTC.

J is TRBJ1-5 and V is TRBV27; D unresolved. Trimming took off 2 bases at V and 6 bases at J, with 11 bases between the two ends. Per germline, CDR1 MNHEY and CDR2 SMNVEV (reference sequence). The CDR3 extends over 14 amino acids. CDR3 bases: TGTGCCAGCAGTTTAGTCTGGAGGAGTCAGCCCCAGCATTTT. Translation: CASSLVWRSQPQHF.

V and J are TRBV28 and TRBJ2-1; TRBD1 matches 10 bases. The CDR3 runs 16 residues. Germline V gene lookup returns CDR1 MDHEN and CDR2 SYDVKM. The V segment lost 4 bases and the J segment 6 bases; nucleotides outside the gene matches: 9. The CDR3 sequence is CASSSEGTGAGNEQFF. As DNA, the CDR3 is TGTGCCAGCAGTTCGGAGGGGACAGGGGCTGGCAATGAGCAGTTCTTC.

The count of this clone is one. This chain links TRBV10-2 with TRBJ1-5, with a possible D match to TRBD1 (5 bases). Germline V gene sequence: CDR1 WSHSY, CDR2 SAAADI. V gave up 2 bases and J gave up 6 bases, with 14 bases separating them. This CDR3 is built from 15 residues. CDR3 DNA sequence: TGCGCCAGCAGTGAGGGTAGCAGGGAGGGTCAGCCCCAGCATTTT. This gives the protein CASSEGSREGQPQHF.

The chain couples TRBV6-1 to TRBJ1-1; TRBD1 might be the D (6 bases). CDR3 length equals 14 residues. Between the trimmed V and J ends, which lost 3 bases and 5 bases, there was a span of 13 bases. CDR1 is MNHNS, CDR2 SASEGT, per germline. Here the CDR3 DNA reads TGTGCCAGCAGTGACCAGGGGTTATGGACTGAAGCTTTCTTT. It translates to CASSDQGLWTEAFF.

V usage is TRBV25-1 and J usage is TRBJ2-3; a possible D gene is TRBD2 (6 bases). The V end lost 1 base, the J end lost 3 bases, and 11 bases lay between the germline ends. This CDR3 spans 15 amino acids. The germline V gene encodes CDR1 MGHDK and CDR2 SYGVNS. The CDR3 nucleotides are TGTGCCAGCAGTGAATTAGGCGGGGCGACAGATACGCAGTATTTT. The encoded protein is CASSELGGATDTQYF.

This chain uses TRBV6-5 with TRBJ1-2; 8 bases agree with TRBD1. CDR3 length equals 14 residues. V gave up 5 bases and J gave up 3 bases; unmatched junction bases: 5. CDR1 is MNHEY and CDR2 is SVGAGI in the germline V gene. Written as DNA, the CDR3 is TGTGCCAGCAGTACAAACAGGGGGGACTATGGCTACACCTTC. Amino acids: CASSTNRGDYGYTF.

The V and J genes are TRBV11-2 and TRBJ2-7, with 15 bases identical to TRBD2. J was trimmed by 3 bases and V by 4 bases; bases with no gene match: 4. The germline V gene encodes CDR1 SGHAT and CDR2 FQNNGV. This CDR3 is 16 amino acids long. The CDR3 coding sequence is TGTGCCAGCAGCTCCGCGGGACTAGCGGGGGGCTACGAGCAGTACTTC. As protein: CASSSAGLAGGYEQYF.

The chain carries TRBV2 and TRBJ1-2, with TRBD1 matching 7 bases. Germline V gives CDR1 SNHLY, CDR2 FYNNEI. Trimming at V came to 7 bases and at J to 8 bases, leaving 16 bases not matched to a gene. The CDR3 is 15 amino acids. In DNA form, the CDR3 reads TGTGCCAGCAAGGGATTCGTTACAGGGGAAATCGGCTACACCTTC. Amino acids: CASKGFVTGEIGYTF.

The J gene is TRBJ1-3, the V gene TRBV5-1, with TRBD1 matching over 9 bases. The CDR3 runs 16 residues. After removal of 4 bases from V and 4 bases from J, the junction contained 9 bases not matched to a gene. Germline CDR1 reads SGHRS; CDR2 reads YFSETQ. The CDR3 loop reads CASSAGQGLVGNTIYF. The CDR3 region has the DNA TGCGCCAGCAGCGCCGGACAGGGGTTAGTAGGAAACACCATATATTTT.

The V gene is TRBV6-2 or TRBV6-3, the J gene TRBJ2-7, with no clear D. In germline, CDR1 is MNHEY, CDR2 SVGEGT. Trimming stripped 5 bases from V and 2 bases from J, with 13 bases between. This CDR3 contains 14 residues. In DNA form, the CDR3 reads TGTGCCAGCAGTCCACCTACAGAAACCTACGAGCAGTACTTC. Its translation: CASSPPTETYEQYF.